This is a list of T cell receptor beta chains from one sample in a study of shared clonotypes between healthy human individuals. This table comes from immunoSEQ multiplex PCR, and its TCRdb copy is limited to in-frame clones, with some not included. The table lists just over 2,000,000 clones, about 95% of them singletons. Input material: naive CD8+ T cells sorted from blood. The source is a young man in good health. CDR3s include the opening cysteine and the closing phenylalanine or tryptophan. The D gene is left open where the match is weak. The size of a clone is reported for some rows only, either as once, few or many, or as a class for expanded clones.

CDR3aa: CASSPILGANYGYTF
CDR3nt: TGTGCCAGCAGCCCCATCCTCGGTGCAAACTATGGCTACACCTTC
d_gene: -
abundance: -
len: 15
v_gene: TRBV2
j_gene: TRBJ1-2

CDR3aa: CASSPLLAGADEQYF
CDR3nt: TGTGCCAGCAGCCCCTTACTAGCGGGAGCAGACGAGCAGTACTTC
d_gene: TRBD2
abundance: -
len: 15
v_gene: TRBV7-9
j_gene: TRBJ2-7

CDR3aa: CASSFNGAADLNEKLFF
CDR3nt: TGTGCCAGCAGTTTTAATGGGGCGGCTGACCTAAATGAAAAACTGTTTTTT
d_gene: -
abundance: few
len: 17
v_gene: TRBV28
j_gene: TRBJ1-4

CDR3aa: CASSSAGSSYEQYF
CDR3nt: TGTGCCAGCAGTTCGGCAGGGAGCTCCTACGAGCAGTACTTC
d_gene: -
abundance: -
len: 14
v_gene: TRBV28
j_gene: TRBJ2-7

CDR3aa: CASSESNSNSPLHF
CDR3nt: TGCGCCAGCAGTGAGTCGAATTCCAATTCACCCCTCCACTTT
d_gene: -
abundance: -
len: 14
v_gene: TRBV10-1
j_gene: TRBJ1-6

CDR3aa: CASSQDRTGGTEAFF
CDR3nt: TGCGCCAGCAGCCAAGACCGGACAGGGGGCACTGAAGCTTTCTTT
d_gene: TRBD1
abundance: -
len: 15
v_gene: TRBV4-3
j_gene: TRBJ1-1

CDR3aa: CASSESRRLDLNNEQFF
CDR3nt: TGCGCCAGCAGTGAGTCGCGGCGTCTAGATTTAAACAATGAGCAGTTCTTC
d_gene: -
abundance: -
len: 17
v_gene: TRBV10-2
j_gene: TRBJ2-1

CDR3aa: CSFTPRVTGGVYEQYF
CDR3nt: TGCAGCTTCACCCCACGAGTAACAGGGGGTGTCTACGAGCAGTACTTC
d_gene: TRBD1
abundance: -
len: 16
v_gene: TRBV29-1
j_gene: TRBJ2-7

CDR3aa: CASSFLGGRAETQYF
CDR3nt: TGTGCCAGCAGCTTCCTCGGGGGGCGGGCGGAGACCCAGTACTTC
d_gene: -
abundance: -
len: 15
v_gene: TRBV5-4
j_gene: TRBJ2-5

CDR3aa: CASSDWPTGELFF
CDR3nt: TGTGCCAGCAGTGATTGGCCCACCGGGGAGCTGTTTTTT
d_gene: -
abundance: -
len: 13
v_gene: TRBV6-1
j_gene: TRBJ2-2

CDR3aa: CAGRDRGSSPLHF
CDR3nt: TGTGCCGGGCGAGACAGGGGCTCTTCACCCCTCCACTTT
d_gene: TRBD1
abundance: -
len: 13
v_gene: TRBV2
j_gene: TRBJ1-6

CDR3aa: CASSQESSGAYYNEQFF
CDR3nt: TGCGCCAGCAGCCAAGAGAGTAGCGGAGCCTACTACAATGAGCAGTTCTTC
d_gene: -
abundance: -
len: 17
v_gene: TRBV4-3
j_gene: TRBJ2-1

CDR3aa: CASSQEPSGYSYEQYF
CDR3nt: TGCGCCAGCAGCCAAGAACCTAGCGGATACTCCTACGAGCAGTACTTC
d_gene: TRBD2
abundance: -
len: 16
v_gene: TRBV4-3
j_gene: TRBJ2-7

CDR3aa: CASSSGLGGAYEQYF
CDR3nt: TGTGCCAGCAGTTCCGGACTTGGGGGGGCCTACGAGCAGTACTTC
d_gene: TRBD2
abundance: -
len: 15
v_gene: TRBV27
j_gene: TRBJ2-7

CDR3aa: CASSGTSPDTQYF
CDR3nt: TGTGCCAGCAGCGGGACTAGTCCAGATACGCAGTATTTT
d_gene: TRBD2
abundance: -
len: 13
v_gene: TRBV2
j_gene: TRBJ2-3

CDR3aa: CASSTQVMNTEAFF
CDR3nt: TGTGCCAGCAGTACACAAGTGATGAACACTGAAGCTTTCTTT
d_gene: -
abundance: -
len: 14
v_gene: TRBV6-5
j_gene: TRBJ1-1

CDR3aa: CASSLLVAYEQYF
CDR3nt: TGTGCCAGCAGCTTGTTAGTGGCCTACGAGCAGTACTTC
d_gene: -
abundance: once
len: 13
v_gene: TRBV5-5
j_gene: TRBJ2-7

CDR3aa: CASTPDRDNQPQHF
CDR3nt: TGTGCCAGTACCCCTGACAGGGACAATCAGCCCCAGCATTTT
d_gene: TRBD1
abundance: -
len: 14
v_gene: TRBV19
j_gene: TRBJ1-5

CDR3aa: CASSRRTGNEKLFF
CDR3nt: TGTGCCAGCAGCCGAAGGACTGGTAATGAAAAACTGTTTTTT
d_gene: -
abundance: -
len: 14
v_gene: TRBV6-5
j_gene: TRBJ1-4

CDR3aa: CASSYSGGKNTGELFF
CDR3nt: TGTGCCAGCAGTTACAGTGGCGGGAAGAACACCGGGGAGCTGTTTTTT
d_gene: -
abundance: -
len: 16
v_gene: TRBV6-5
j_gene: TRBJ2-2

CDR3aa: CASRPGQTYEQYF
CDR3nt: TGCGCCAGCAGACCGGGACAGACCTACGAGCAGTACTTC
d_gene: TRBD1
abundance: -
len: 13
v_gene: TRBV10-2
j_gene: TRBJ2-7

CDR3aa: CASSVGAQETQYF
CDR3nt: TGTGCCAGCAGCGTTGGGGCGCAAGAGACCCAGTACTTC
d_gene: -
abundance: once
len: 13
v_gene: TRBV9
j_gene: TRBJ2-5

CDR3aa: CASSYSEGLETQYF
CDR3nt: TGTGCCAGCAGTTACTCCGAGGGTTTGGAGACCCAGTACTTC
d_gene: -
abundance: -
len: 14
v_gene: TRBV6-6
j_gene: TRBJ2-5

CDR3aa: CASSYPPGTTYNEQFF
CDR3nt: TGTGCCAGCAGTTACCCACCCGGGACTACTTACAATGAGCAGTTCTTC
d_gene: TRBD2
abundance: -
len: 16
v_gene: TRBV6-6
j_gene: TRBJ2-1

CDR3aa: CASSWTSGNSYEQYF
CDR3nt: TGTGCCAGCAGCTGGACTAGCGGCAACTCCTACGAGCAGTACTTC
d_gene: TRBD2
abundance: -
len: 15
v_gene: TRBV2
j_gene: TRBJ2-7